Listed below are T cell receptor beta chains from one sample, sequenced in a study of T-cell reconstitution after alpha-beta-depleted transplantation in children. TCRdb re-analysed the PCR reads in MiXCR, keeping a single row per CDR3 protein. The sample yields 450,000 to 500,000 distinct CDR3 sequences, about 12% seen once. Sequencing was performed on PBMCs from the stem cell graft donor, taken from the stem cell graft. These receptors were obtained from a human donor who donated a stem cell graft to a child with combined immunodeficiency. Both conserved end residues are part of each CDR3. D genes are given only for firm matches. A row's size may be missing; if present it is once, few, many or a size class.

d_gene: NA; abundance: many; v_gene: TRBV29-1; j_gene: TRBJ2-1; CDR3nt: TGCAGCGTTGGTGAGGGGAATGAGCAGTTCTTC; CDR3aa: CSVGEGNEQFF
d_gene: NA; abundance: NA; v_gene: TRBV5-1; j_gene: TRBJ1-1; CDR3nt: TGCGCCAGCAGCTTGAATCTGGGGGGGAACACTGAAGCTTTCTTT; CDR3aa: CASSLNLGGNTEAFF
d_gene: NA; abundance: NA; v_gene: TRBV6-2/TRBV6-3; j_gene: TRBJ1-6; CDR3nt: TGTGCCAGCAGTTACCTCACGCCGTTCCCGGGACACCCCCCCCGGGACTATAATTCACCCCTCCACTTT; CDR3aa: CASSYLTPFPGHPPRDYNSPLHF
d_gene: NA; abundance: few; v_gene: TRBV7-9; j_gene: TRBJ1-3; CDR3nt: TGTGCCAGCAGCTTAGTCGGCAGAAGAAACACCATATATTTT; CDR3aa: CASSLVGRRNTIYF
d_gene: NA; abundance: few; v_gene: TRBV7-7; j_gene: TRBJ2-3; CDR3nt: TGTGCTAGCAGCTTAGCGCTTCCAGATACGCAGTATTTT; CDR3aa: CASSLALPDTQYF
d_gene: NA; abundance: few; v_gene: TRBV20-1; j_gene: TRBJ2-2; CDR3nt: TGCAGTGCTAGAAGGATAACGAACACCGGGGAGCTGTTTTTT; CDR3aa: CSARRITNTGELFF
d_gene: NA; abundance: few; v_gene: TRBV7-2; j_gene: TRBJ2-1; CDR3nt: TGTGCCAGCAGCTTAGTTCCACGTAGCCATGAGCAGTTCTTC; CDR3aa: CASSLVPRSHEQFF
d_gene: NA; abundance: NA; v_gene: TRBV6-1; j_gene: TRBJ2-1; CDR3nt: TGTGCCAGCAGCCCCCTTTCTAACAGTATTGATGAGCAGTTCTTC; CDR3aa: CASSPLSNSIDEQFF
d_gene: TRBD2; abundance: few; v_gene: TRBV5-1; j_gene: TRBJ2-3; CDR3nt: TGCGCCAGCTCCCCGCCTCGGGGGGTAGATACGCAGTATTTT; CDR3aa: CASSPPRGVDTQYF
d_gene: TRBD2; abundance: few; v_gene: TRBV29-1; j_gene: TRBJ2-1; CDR3nt: TGCAGCGGTGGGAGGGCCTTCAATGAGCAGTTCTTC; CDR3aa: CSGGRAFNEQFF
d_gene: NA; abundance: few; v_gene: TRBV30; j_gene: TRBJ1-1; CDR3nt: TGTGCCTGGACCCGCGACAGCGATATGAACACTGAAGCTTTCTTT; CDR3aa: CAWTRDSDMNTEAFF
d_gene: TRBD2; abundance: few; v_gene: TRBV11-2; j_gene: TRBJ2-4; CDR3nt: TGTGCCAGCAGCTTAGGGGGACTAGCGGTAGCCAAAAACATTCAGTACTTC; CDR3aa: CASSLGGLAVAKNIQYF
d_gene: NA; abundance: few; v_gene: TRBV7-2; j_gene: TRBJ2-3; CDR3nt: TGTGCCAGCAGCCCTGGGGGGCAGGGTCCCACAGATACGCAGTATTTT; CDR3aa: CASSPGGQGPTDTQYF
d_gene: NA; abundance: few; v_gene: TRBV12-3/TRBV12-4; j_gene: TRBJ1-3; CDR3nt: TGTGCCAGCAGTTGGGCAGAGGGAAACACCATATATTTT; CDR3aa: CASSWAEGNTIYF
d_gene: NA; abundance: NA; v_gene: TRBV4-3; j_gene: TRBJ2-2; CDR3nt: TGCGTCAGCAGCCAAGAGGCTAGCAGCTACACCGGGGAGCTGTTTTTT; CDR3aa: CVSSQEASSYTGELFF
d_gene: TRBD2; abundance: few; v_gene: TRBV12-3/TRBV12-4; j_gene: TRBJ2-2; CDR3nt: TGTGCCAGCACCGTCGGGGGGGTCGGGGAGCTGTTTTTT; CDR3aa: CASTVGGVGELFF
d_gene: NA; abundance: NA; v_gene: TRBV9; j_gene: TRBJ2-4; CDR3nt: TGTGCCAGCAGCGCCGGGACTAAAAACATTCAGTACTTC; CDR3aa: CASSAGTKNIQYF
d_gene: NA; abundance: few; v_gene: TRBV29-1; j_gene: TRBJ1-1; CDR3nt: TGCAGCGTTGTAACGTTGGGGGGCACTGAAGCTTTCTTT; CDR3aa: CSVVTLGGTEAFF
d_gene: TRBD2; abundance: NA; v_gene: TRBV30; j_gene: TRBJ2-1; CDR3nt: TGTGCCTGGTCCGGGACTAGCGGGGTAACACCGCAGTTCTTC; CDR3aa: CAWSGTSGVTPQFF
d_gene: NA; abundance: NA; v_gene: TRBV20-1; j_gene: TRBJ2-5; CDR3nt: TGCAGTGCTAGTCCACCGCCCGGGCTGGGGTTCCAAGAGACCCAGTACTTC; CDR3aa: CSASPPPGLGFQETQYF
d_gene: TRBD2; abundance: NA; v_gene: TRBV20-1; j_gene: TRBJ2-5; CDR3nt: TGCAGTGCAGCGGGATCCGTACAAGAGACCCAGTACTTC; CDR3aa: CSAAGSVQETQYF
d_gene: NA; abundance: few; v_gene: TRBV20-1; j_gene: TRBJ1-5; CDR3nt: TGCAGTGCTACGGACGGTAATCAGCCCCAGCATTTT; CDR3aa: CSATDGNQPQHF
d_gene: TRBD1; abundance: few; v_gene: TRBV11-2; j_gene: TRBJ2-7; CDR3nt: TGTGCCAGCACCGCGGGACAGGGGGCCTACGAGCAGTACTTC; CDR3aa: CASTAGQGAYEQYF
d_gene: TRBD1; abundance: few; v_gene: TRBV10-3; j_gene: TRBJ1-5; CDR3nt: TGTGCCATCAGTGAGGGACAGGCGAGCAATCAGCCCCAGCATTTT; CDR3aa: CAISEGQASNQPQHF
d_gene: TRBD1; abundance: NA; v_gene: TRBV3-1; j_gene: TRBJ2-1; CDR3nt: TGTGCCAGCAGCCAAGAAGGGGGCCGCAGCTCCTACAATGAGCAGTTCTTC; CDR3aa: CASSQEGGRSSYNEQFF
d_gene: TRBD2; abundance: few; v_gene: TRBV6-2/TRBV6-3; j_gene: TRBJ2-1; CDR3nt: TGTGCCAGCAGTTCCTTCAGACTAGCGGGAGTTGATAATGAGCAGTTCTTC; CDR3aa: CASSSFRLAGVDNEQFF
d_gene: TRBD2; abundance: few; v_gene: TRBV28; j_gene: TRBJ2-1; CDR3nt: TGTGCCACCGGATCACTAGCGGGAGGACAGGAGCAGTTCTTC; CDR3aa: CATGSLAGGQEQFF
d_gene: NA; abundance: many; v_gene: TRBV5-1; j_gene: TRBJ2-1; CDR3nt: TGCGCCAGCAGCGCCCGGGCAGGTACCTACAATGAGCAGTTCTTC; CDR3aa: CASSARAGTYNEQFF
d_gene: NA; abundance: NA; v_gene: TRBV9; j_gene: TRBJ2-3; CDR3nt: TGTGCCAGCAGCGTGGCGCACACAGATACGCAGTATTTT; CDR3aa: CASSVAHTDTQYF
d_gene: TRBD1; abundance: NA; v_gene: TRBV7-2; j_gene: TRBJ2-7; CDR3nt: TGTGCCAGCAGCTTATGGGACAGATACTACGAGCAGTACTTC; CDR3aa: CASSLWDRYYEQYF
d_gene: TRBD2; abundance: few; v_gene: TRBV7-3; j_gene: TRBJ2-3; CDR3nt: TGTGCCAGCAGCTTAGGTTCGAGCGGGAGTGGACCAGATACGCAGTATTTT; CDR3aa: CASSLGSSGSGPDTQYF